Listed below are T cell receptor beta chains from one sample, sequenced in a study of T cells in Graves' hyperthyroidism and ophthalmopathy. From the multiplex PCR reads, TCRdb called clonotypes with MiXCR, one entry per CDR3 protein. The sample has hundreds of thousands of distinct CDR3 sequences, approximately 25% seen once. The material sequenced was blood. These receptors were taken from a woman aged 25 to 39 with Graves' ophthalmopathy. CDR3s include the opening cysteine and the closing phenylalanine or tryptophan. A D gene is named only where the DNA matches it firmly. The listing skips clone size in some rows; elsewhere it reads once, few, many or a size class.

TRBJ2-7 NA NA TRBV6-1 TGTGCCAGCAGTATTGACCTCTACGAGCAGTACTTC CASSIDLYEQYF
TRBJ2-2 NA many TRBV2 TGTGCCAGCACCGAACTCGGGGGCACCGGGGAGCTGTTTTTT CASTELGGTGELFF
TRBJ2-7 NA many TRBV6-5 TGTGCCAGCAGTTACTCCCGTATGGGGGGAGGATGGTACGAGCAGTACTTC CASSYSRMGGGWYEQYF
TRBJ2-5 NA NA TRBV4-1 TGCGCCAGCAGCCAAAGCAACGGAAGGTGGCAGGCTTTAAGAGGGACCCAGTACTTC CASSQSNGRWQALRGTQYF
TRBJ1-2 NA NA TRBV6-2/TRBV6-3 TGTGCCAGCAGTCCTACAGCGACCTATGGCTACACCTTC CASSPTATYGYTF
TRBJ1-1 NA NA TRBV15 TGTGCCACCAGCAGACAAATTGACATAAACACTGAAGCTTTCTTT CATSRQIDINTEAFF
TRBJ2-2 NA NA TRBV5-1 TGCGCCAGCAGCGTTGACGGATCGAACACCTGGGAGCTGCTTTTT CASSVDGSNTWELLF
TRBJ1-6 TRBD1 many TRBV7-2 TGTGCCAGCAGCTTAGTTGGGGGTCGGGACAGGGGGTCACCCCTCCACTTT CASSLVGGRDRGSPLHF
TRBJ2-7 NA many TRBV5-1 TGCGCCAGCAGCTCGGACAGAAGAGAGCAGTACTTC CASSSDRREQYF
TRBJ1-2 NA NA TRBV12-3/TRBV12-4 TGTGCCAGCAGTATCCTACAGGGTGTGGACGGCTACACCTTC CASSILQGVDGYTF
TRBJ1-5 NA few TRBV5-5 TGTGCCAGCAGCTTGGCGGGGGGATCACATAATCAGCCCCAGCATTTT CASSLAGGSHNQPQHF
TRBJ1-3 TRBD1 NA TRBV6-5 TGCGCCAGCAGTTACTCGACAGGGCTTGTCTCTGGAAACACCATATGTTTT CASSYSTGLVSGNTICF
TRBJ2-7 NA NA TRBV11-2 TGTGCCAGCAGCTTAGGCGTCGCAGGTACCTACGAGCAGTACTTC CASSLGVAGTYEQYF
TRBJ1-6 NA many TRBV6-5 TGTGCCAGCAGTTACTCGGAAAGGGTTAATTCACCCCTCCACTTT CASSYSERVNSPLHF
TRBJ1-2 TRBD1 few TRBV29-1 TGCAGCGTCCGGGACAGCCCTAACTATGGCTACACCTTC CSVRDSPNYGYTF
TRBJ1-3 TRBD1 many TRBV12-3/TRBV12-4 TGTGCCAGCAGCCGACAGGGATTCCCGGCCTACTCTGGAAACACCATATATTTT CASSRQGFPAYSGNTIYF
TRBJ2-5 TRBD1 few TRBV29-1 TGCAGCGTTGAAGACAGGGGGAACCAAGAGACCCAGTACTTC CSVEDRGNQETQYF
TRBJ1-2 NA NA TRBV5-1 TGCGCCAGCAGCTTGGAAGAGGTTTCGGTCGATGGCTACACCTTC CASSLEEVSVDGYTF
TRBJ1-2 NA many TRBV29-1 TGCAGCGTTGCCGGCCAGGGGTACTATGGCTACACCTTC CSVAGQGYYGYTF
TRBJ2-7 TRBD2 NA TRBV12-3/TRBV12-4 TGTGCCAGCAACCCCCGGGACTACAACTCCTACGAGCAGTACTTC CASNPRDYNSYEQYF
TRBJ2-7 NA NA TRBV20-1 TGCAGTGCTAGAGCAGGGGTTAAGGGTAGCTCCTACGAGCAGTACTTC CSARAGVKGSSYEQYF
TRBJ2-2 TRBD2 few TRBV13 TGTGCCAGCAGCTCCGGACTAGCGATGGCCACCGGGGAGCTGTTTTTT CASSSGLAMATGELFF
TRBJ1-1 NA NA TRBV6-5 TGTGCCAGCAGTTACCTCCAGGGCCCTGAAGCTTTCTTT CASSYLQGPEAFF
TRBJ2-4 NA NA TRBV6-1 TGTGCCAGCAGTGAAAGGTTAGACATTCAGTACTTC CASSERLDIQYF
TRBJ1-2 NA many TRBV2 TGTGCCAGCAGTGGGTACAGCTACCACACCTTC CASSGYSYHTF
TRBJ2-5 NA many TRBV7-2 TGTGCCAGCAGTTCGGGCCCTGAGGAAGAGACCCAGTACTTC CASSSGPEEETQYF
TRBJ2-7 TRBD2 NA TRBV12-3/TRBV12-4 TGTGCCAGCAGTATGGGGACTAGCGGAAACTACGAGCAGTACTTC CASSMGTSGNYEQYF
TRBJ1-3 NA NA TRBV15 TGTGCCACCAGCAGAGCGGAGGCGGGCGGAAACACCATATATTTT CATSRAEAGGNTIYF
TRBJ1-1 NA many TRBV29-1 TGCAGCGTGGGCCCGGGCACTGAAGCTTTCTTT CSVGPGTEAFF
TRBJ2-5 TRBD1 NA TRBV28 TGTGCCAGCAGGCGGGACAGGGTGATGGAGACCCAGTACTTC CASRRDRVMETQYF
TRBJ2-7 TRBD1 few TRBV29-1 TGCAGCGTTGGGAGGACAGGGGGCTACGAGCAGTACTTC CSVGRTGGYEQYF
TRBJ1-5 TRBD1 NA TRBV20-1 TGCAGTGCTAGAGGACAGGGCCAGCAGCCCCAGCATTTT CSARGQGQQPQHF
TRBJ1-2 NA many TRBV6-5 TGTGCCAGCAGTTACTCTAGCAGGGGTCCCTATGGCTACACCTTC CASSYSSRGPYGYTF
TRBJ2-2 NA NA TRBV29-1 TGCAGCGTGAGGGGACAGAACACCGGGGAGCTGTTTTTT CSVRGQNTGELFF
TRBJ2-2 NA many TRBV5-5 TGTGCCAGCAGCTTGTTTCAGGGAGGTAACACCGGGGAGCTGTTTTTT CASSLFQGGNTGELFF
TRBJ1-5 TRBD1 NA TRBV6-1 TGTGCCAGCACCCACCGGGGACAGGGAAATCAGCCCCAGCATTTT CASTHRGQGNQPQHF
TRBJ1-1 NA many TRBV15 TGTGCCACCAGCAGAGATCCAGGGGTGGACACTGAAGCTTTCTTT CATSRDPGVDTEAFF
TRBJ1-2 TRBD1 few TRBV11-3 TGTGCCAGCAGCCTAGACAGGGGGCCTGGCTACACCTTC CASSLDRGPGYTF
TRBJ2-7 NA once TRBV28 TGTGCCAGCATTAAGCCGGGAATTCGGGCCTACGAGCAGTACTTC CASIKPGIRAYEQYF
TRBJ2-5 NA NA TRBV30 TGTGCCTGGAGTATCACAGGCCTAGAGACCCAGTACTTC CAWSITGLETQYF
TRBJ2-7 NA many TRBV20-1 TGCAGTGCCCAGGGGGGATCCGGGGAGCAGTACTTC CSAQGGSGEQYF
TRBJ1-1 TRBD1 NA TRBV5-4 TGTGCCAGCAGCTTGGGTCTCCGGGACAGGGTAGATGGCACTGAAGCTTTCTTT CASSLGLRDRVDGTEAFF
TRBJ1-1 NA many TRBV6-2/TRBV6-3 TGTGCCAGCAGTTATGGACCCCCAGGGGCTGAAGCTTTCTTT CASSYGPPGAEAFF